A selection of T cell receptor beta chains follows, all from one sample in a study of cytomegalovirus exposure and HLA in healthy donors. Measured with immunoSEQ multiplex PCR; TCRdb has only the in-frame clones, and not every one. The table shows fewer than 350,000 clones, with around nine tenths occurring only once. The material sequenced was PBMCs. The receptors come from a woman aged 18-35 years in good health and CMV-seronegative. The conserved cysteine and the conserved F or W are not part of the CDR3 here.

J,V,CDR3
TRBJ1-2,TRBV11-1,ASSLSGIYGYT
TRBJ2-1,TRBV7-7,ASSVSGTNSYNEQF
TRBJ1-1,TRBV10-3,AISDRGRQTEAF
TRBJ1-1,TRBV2,ASHDWDRVNTEAF
TRBJ2-1,TRBV5-1,ASSQAGGLEQF
TRBJ2-2,TRBV7-6,ASSLARQGVTGELF
TRBJ2-7,TRBV7-9,SSSSRAYEQY
TRBJ2-1,TRBV19,ASSLLVLNRNEQF
TRBJ1-1,TRBV19,ASSNQDRGDSEAF
TRBJ1-1,TRBV5-1,ASSIDASQGLNTEAF
TRBJ2-3,TRBV6-5,ASGGQGTDTQY
TRBJ1-2,TRBV5-4,ASSLGQGNYGYT
TRBJ2-2,TRBV18,ASSLSGGLNTGELF